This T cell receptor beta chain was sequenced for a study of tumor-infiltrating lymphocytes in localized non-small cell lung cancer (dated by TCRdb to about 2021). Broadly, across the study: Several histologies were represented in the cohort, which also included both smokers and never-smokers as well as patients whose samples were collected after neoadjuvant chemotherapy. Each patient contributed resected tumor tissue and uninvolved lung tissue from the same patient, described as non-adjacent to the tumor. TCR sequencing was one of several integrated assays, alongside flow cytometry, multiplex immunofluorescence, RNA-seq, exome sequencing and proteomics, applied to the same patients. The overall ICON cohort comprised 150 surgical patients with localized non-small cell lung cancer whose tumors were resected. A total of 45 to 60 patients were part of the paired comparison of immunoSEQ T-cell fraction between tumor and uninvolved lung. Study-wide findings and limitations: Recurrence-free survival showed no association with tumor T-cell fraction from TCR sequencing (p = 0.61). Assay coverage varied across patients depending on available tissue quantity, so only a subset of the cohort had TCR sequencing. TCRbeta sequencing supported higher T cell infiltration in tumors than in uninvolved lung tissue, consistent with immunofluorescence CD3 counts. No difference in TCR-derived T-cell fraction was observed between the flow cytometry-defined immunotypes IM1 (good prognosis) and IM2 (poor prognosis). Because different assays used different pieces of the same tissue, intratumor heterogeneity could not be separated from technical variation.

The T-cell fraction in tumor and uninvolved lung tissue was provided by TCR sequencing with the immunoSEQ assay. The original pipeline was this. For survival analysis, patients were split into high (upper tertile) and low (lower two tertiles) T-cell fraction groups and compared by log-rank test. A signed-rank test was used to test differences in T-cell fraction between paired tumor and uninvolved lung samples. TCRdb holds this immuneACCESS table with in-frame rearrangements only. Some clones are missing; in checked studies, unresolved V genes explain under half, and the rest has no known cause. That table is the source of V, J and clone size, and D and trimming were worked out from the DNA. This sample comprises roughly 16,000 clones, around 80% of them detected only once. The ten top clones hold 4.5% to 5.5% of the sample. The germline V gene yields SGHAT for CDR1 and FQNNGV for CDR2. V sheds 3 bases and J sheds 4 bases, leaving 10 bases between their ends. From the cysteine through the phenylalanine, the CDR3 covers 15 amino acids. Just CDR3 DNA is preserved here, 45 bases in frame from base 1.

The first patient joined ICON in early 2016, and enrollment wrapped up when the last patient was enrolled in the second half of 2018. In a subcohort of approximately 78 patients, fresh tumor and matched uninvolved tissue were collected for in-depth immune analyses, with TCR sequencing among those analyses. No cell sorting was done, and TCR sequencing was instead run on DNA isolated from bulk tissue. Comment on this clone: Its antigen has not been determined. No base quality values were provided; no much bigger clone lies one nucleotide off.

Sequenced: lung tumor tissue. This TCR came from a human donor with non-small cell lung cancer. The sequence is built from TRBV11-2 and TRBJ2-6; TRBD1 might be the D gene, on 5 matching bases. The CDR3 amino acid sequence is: CASSFSWGGANVLTF. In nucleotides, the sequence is TGTGCCAGCAGCTTTTCATGGGGCGGGGCCAACGTCCTGACTTTC.